The 17 T cell receptor beta chains given below trace back to one sample, sequenced in a study of response to subunit inactivated influenza vaccine. TCRdb re-derived calls from the RT-PCR reads in MiXCR, one entry per CDR3 protein. The sample includes about 650,000 distinct CDR3 sequences, about 15% of them seen just once. Sequencing used PBMCs from blood, obtained approximately 13 days after vaccination. The receptors here all came from a man in his fifties or sixties who received an inactivated influenza vaccine.

V and J are TRBV5-4 and TRBJ2-1; D call uncertain. Germline V CDR1 and CDR2: SGHNT, YYREEE (reference sequence). V lost 0 bases, J lost 4 bases, and 5 bases lay in between. CDR3 length equals 13 residues. The CDR3 loop reads CASSLAYYNEQFF. The CDR3 bases are TGTGCCAGCAGCTTGGCTTATTACAATGAGCAGTTCTTC.

The chain employs TRBV20-1 and TRBJ1-2; no firm D call. The CDR3 is 11 amino acids. Germline CDR1 reads DFQATT; CDR2 reads SNEGSKA (reference sequence). Trimming left V 8 bases short and J 4 bases short, with 11 bases between. The CDR3 nucleotides read TGCAGTCGGTCCCTCGGCTATGGCTACACCTTC. Translated: CSRSLGYGYTF.

J is TRBJ2-3 and V is TRBV7-9, with 10 bases fitting TRBD1. The CDR3 contains 16 residues. The germline CDR1 and CDR2 sequences are SEHNR and FQNEAQ (reference sequence). Trimming removed 6 bases from V and 2 bases from J; junction bases left unmatched: 8. The CDR3 nucleotides read TGTGCCAGCAGGCTGGGACAGGGGACGTCCACAGATACGCAGTATTTT. Protein: CASRLGQGTSTDTQYF.

This clonotype was counted at least ten times. The rearrangement joins TRBV6-1 to TRBJ2-6, with D tentatively TRBD1 (5 bases). Per germline, CDR1 MNHNS and CDR2 SASEGT. The V and J ends lost 8 bases and 3 bases respectively, with 11 bases between them. The CDR3 is 14 residues long. CDR3: CASGASIGANVLTF. CDR3 in DNA: TGTGCCAGCGGGGCTTCTATTGGGGCCAACGTCCTGACTTTC.

V usage is TRBV9 and J usage is TRBJ2-1; 13 nucleotides line up with TRBD2. The CDR3 spans 16 residues. V trimming: 3 bases; J trimming: 9 bases; junction bases outside the gene matches: 9. Germline CDR1 is SGDLS and CDR2 is YYNGEE. The DNA for the CDR3 is TGTGCCAGCAGCGCAACGGGACTAGCGGGAAGCGGTGAGCAGTTCTTC. This codes for CASSATGLAGSGEQFF.

In DNA, the CDR3 is TGTGCCAGCAGCTCGGGACAGGGCCGTACGCAGTATTTT. Translation: CASSSGQGRTQYF. The V call is TRBV28, the J call TRBJ2-3; 9 positions agree with TRBD1. The CDR3 has 13 residues. Germline trimming cut 6 bases from V and 8 bases from J; bases unmatched to any gene: 6. Germline assignment: CDR1 MDHEN and CDR2 SYDVKM.

The chain has TRBV15 and TRBJ2-5; 8 bases are a match to TRBD2. The CDR3 spans 15 residues. Germline V gene sequence: CDR1 LNHNV, CDR2 YYDKDF (reference sequence). With V trimmed by 3 bases and J by 0 bases, 3 bases remained unmatched. The DNA of the CDR3 is TGTGCCACCAGCAGGGCTAGCGGGTACCAAGAGACCCAGTACTTC. Protein: CATSRASGYQETQYF.

This clonotype appeared a few times. This chain uses TRBV12-3 or TRBV12-4 with TRBJ2-5, with no clear D. The CDR3 consists of 13 residues. V was clipped by 8 bases and J by 1 base, with 11 bases between them. The CDR3 region has the DNA TGTGCCAGCTCCCAGACACGCCAAGAGACCCAGTACTTC. Translated, it gives CASSQTRQETQYF.

The chain couples TRBV7-2 to TRBJ2-7; no clear D. Germline CDR1 reads SGHTA; CDR2 reads FQGNSA. The CDR3 consists of 13 residues. Trimming removed 1 base from V and 6 bases from J, with 10 bases in between. CDR3 coding DNA: TGTGCCAGCAGCTTAGTGGGCCAGTCCGAGCAGTACTTC. This codes for CASSLVGQSEQYF.

There are a few counts of this clonotype. The genes are TRBV7-8 and TRBJ1-6, with TRBD1 as a possible D gene (5 bases). Germline V gives CDR1 SGHVS, CDR2 FQNEAQ. V was shortened by 4 bases and J by 6 bases, with 16 bases between the two germline ends. This CDR3 spans 16 amino acids. The CDR3 loop is CASSSKEAGSNSPLHF. CDR3 DNA: TGTGCCAGCAGCTCGAAGGAGGCAGGGTCTAATTCACCCCTCCACTTT.

The chain uses TRBV12-3 or TRBV12-4 and TRBJ2-5; D is perhaps TRBD2 (6 bases). The CDR3 extends over 14 amino acids. V dropped 3 bases and J dropped 5 bases, with 13 bases sitting between them. Written as DNA, the CDR3 is TGTGCCAGCAGTTTTGGAGGGGCCCAGGAGACCCAGTACTTC. Protein: CASSFGGAQETQYF.

This clonotype was counted a few times. The chain joins TRBV6-2 or TRBV6-3 to TRBJ1-6; D not certain. This CDR3 is 14 amino acids long. The germline CDR1 and CDR2 sequences are MNHEY and SVGEGT. V gave up 1 base and J gave up 7 bases, with 8 bases separating them. The CDR3 protein is CASSYFAGNSPLHF. The DNA for the CDR3 is TGTGCCAGCAGTTACTTCGCCGGGAATTCACCCCTCCACTTT.

Only a few counts were recorded for this clonotype. The rearrangement links TRBV5-1 to TRBJ2-3; TRBD2 agrees at 7 bases. Per germline, CDR1 SGHRS and CDR2 YFSETQ. The CDR3 is made up of 15 amino acids. J gave up 1 base and V 2 bases, and 4 bases lay outside the gene matches. In DNA, the CDR3 is TGCGCCAGCAGCTTACGGGGGGAAGGCACAGATACGCAGTATTTT. Amino acid sequence: CASSLRGEGTDTQYF.

This clonotype was counted only a few times. The CDR3 is CASSPIAGLAGSYNEQFF. In nucleotides, the CDR3 is TGTGCCAGCAGCCCGATAGCCGGACTAGCGGGGTCCTACAATGAGCAGTTCTTC. The V and J genes are TRBV11-1 and TRBJ2-1, with 12 bases aligning to TRBD2. Trimming at V came to 5 bases and at J to 1 base, leaving 9 bases not matched to a gene. Germline CDR1 reads SGHAT; CDR2 reads FQDESV (reference sequence). CDR3 length: 18 amino acids.

The chain carries TRBV12-2 and TRBJ2-5. TRBV12-2 is a documented pseudogene. CDR3 length: 15 residues. The CDR3 loop reads CASRYPDMLEETQYF. The DNA for the CDR3 is TGTGCAAGTCGCTATCCGGATATGTTGGAAGAGACCCAGTACTTC.

This clonotype was detected a few times. The V and J genes are TRBV12-3 or TRBV12-4 and TRBJ2-2; D perhaps matches TRBD1 (6 bases). V was pared by 5 bases and J by 5 bases, with 9 bases between. This CDR3 is built from 13 residues. The DNA of the CDR3 is TGTGCCAGCAGTATACAGGGTACCGGGGAGCTGTTTTTT. Its protein product is CASSIQGTGELFF.

The chain employs TRBV7-9 and TRBJ1-1; no firm D call. Germline V CDR1 and CDR2: SEHNR, FQNEAQ (reference sequence). CDR3 length: 17 amino acids. V lost 5 bases, J lost 1 base, and 20 bases lay in between. DNA for the CDR3: TGTGCCAGCAGCGCCCCCCCCCGGGTGGATGGGAACACTGAAGCTTTCTTT. This translates into CASSAPPRVDGNTEAFF.